Following are 14 T cell receptor beta chains from one sample sequenced in a study of T cell changes during pregnancy in multiple sclerosis. Here immunoSEQ multiplex PCR was the method, and the copy in TCRdb shows in-frame clones only, minus some. In the table there are fewer than 40,000 clones, 92% of which are singletons. The sample in question was CD4+ T cells from peripheral blood mononuclear cells, obtained in the third trimester of pregnancy. Receptors were obtained from a female donor with multiple sclerosis, enrolled in a pregnancy study.

This clone was found a few times. The rearrangement joins TRBV6-5 to TRBJ2-5; D gene uncertain. CDR1 MNHEY and CDR2 SVGAGI come from the germline V gene. V was pared by 5 bases and J by 5 bases, with 12 bases between. The CDR3 is 13 amino acids. The CDR3 DNA reads as TGTGCCAGCAGTCGGAGAAACGGGGAGACCCAGTACTTC. It translates to CASSRRNGETQYF.

This chain connects TRBV7-6 to TRBJ2-7, with TRBD2 as a possible D gene (6 bases). V lost 5 bases and J lost 1, with 15 bases in between. Germline V gives CDR1 SGHVS, CDR2 FNYEAQ. The CDR3 has 15 residues. CDR3 bases: TGTGCCAGCAGCCCCCGGGGAGGCTCTTCCTACGAGCAGTACTTC. Protein sequence: CASSPRGGSSYEQYF.

The chain uses TRBV18 and TRBJ1-5; 8 bases are a match to TRBD1. There are 14 residues in the CDR3. V lost 5 bases and J lost 7; bases outside the gene matches: 7. Looked up from germline, CDR1 is KGHSH and CDR2 is LQKENI. The CDR3 loop is CASSGTGKGQPQHF. The CDR3 bases are TGTGCCAGCTCAGGGACAGGAAAGGGACAGCCCCAGCATTTT.

The rearrangement uses TRBV4-2 and TRBJ2-3, with 16 bases matching TRBD2. With V trimmed by 3 bases and J by 5 bases, 8 bases remained unmatched. Germline CDR1 LGHNA, CDR2 YNFKEQ. The length of the CDR3 is 18 residues. The chain's CDR3 is CASSHRGTSGRAKDTQYF. The CDR3 coding sequence is TGTGCCAGCAGCCACAGAGGGACTAGCGGGAGGGCCAAAGATACGCAGTATTTT.

This chain connects TRBV7-7 to TRBJ2-5; TRBD2 agrees at 8 bases. CDR3 length equals 15 residues. Unmatched junction bases numbered 10, after V lost 5 bases and J lost 5 bases. Germline CDR1 is SSHAT and CDR2 is FNYEAQ (reference sequence). The CDR3 loop is CASSARGGLEETQYF. As DNA, the CDR3 is TGTGCCAGCAGCGCCCGGGGGGGGCTCGAGGAGACCCAGTACTTC.

The chain couples TRBV19 to TRBJ2-4, with unresolved D. This CDR3 region has 15 residues. V was shortened by 5 bases and J by 0 bases, with 11 bases between the two germline ends. The germline gives CDR1 LNHDA, CDR2 SQIVND (reference sequence). CDR3 amino acids: CASSDTLIAKNIQYF. The CDR3 DNA sequence: TGTGCCAGTAGTGATACTCTGATAGCCAAAAACATTCAGTACTTC.

The chain joins TRBV28 to TRBJ1-4; 10 bases match TRBD1. From germline, CDR1 is MDHEN and CDR2 SYDVKM. V shed 3 bases and J 7 bases; nucleotides not matched to a gene: 8. The CDR3 contains 16 residues. The CDR3: CASSLGQGTSSEKLFF. As DNA, the CDR3 is TGTGCCAGCAGTTTGGGACAGGGGACCTCCTCTGAAAAACTGTTTTTT.

This chain joins TRBV7-6 and TRBJ2-7; 12 bases line up with TRBD2. V lost 4 bases and J lost 0; bases outside the gene matches: 4. This CDR3 has 16 amino acids. Per the germline V gene, CDR1 is SGHVS and CDR2 is FNYEAQ. DNA for the CDR3: TGTGCCAGCAGCTCACTAGCGGGAGGTGTCTCCTACGAGCAGTACTTC. Its protein is CASSSLAGGVSYEQYF. Drawing the rest from reference TRBV7-6 and TRBJ2-7, the complete variable domain is GAGVSQSPRYKVTKRGQDVALRCDPISGHVSLYWYRQALGQGPEFLTYFNYEAQQDKSGLPNDRFSAERPEGSISTLTIQRTEQRDSAMYRCASSSLAGGVSYEQYFGPGTRLTVT.

The chain is built from TRBV7-3 and TRBJ2-4, with D maybe TRBD2 (6 bases). Deletions cut 3 bases from V and 1 base from J, with 7 bases between. This CDR3 is 14 amino acids long. Germline V gene data show CDR1 as SGHTA and CDR2 as FQGTGA. The CDR3 spells CASSFGGAKNIQYF. DNA for the CDR3: TGTGCCAGCAGCTTCGGGGGTGCCAAAAACATTCAGTACTTC.

J is TRBJ1-2 and V is TRBV6-6; TRBD1 is a possible D gene (6 bases). Trimming stripped 5 bases from V and 8 bases from J, with 21 bases between. Germline V gene lookup returns CDR1 MNHNY and CDR2 SVGAGI (reference sequence). The CDR3 is 15 amino acids. CDR3: CASSTLDRTLRGYTF. The DNA for the CDR3 is TGTGCCAGCAGTACACTGGACAGAACCCTCCGGGGCTACACCTTC.

V usage is TRBV7-9 and J usage is TRBJ2-3; D gene unclear. This CDR3 region has 15 residues. Trimming left V 5 bases short and J 1 base short, with 13 bases between. Germline CDR1 and CDR2: SEHNR and FQNEAQ (reference sequence). CDR3 DNA: TGTGCCAGCAGCCCCCCCGCGGCGGGCACAGATACGCAGTATTTT. It translates to CASSPPAAGTDTQYF.

This chain uses TRBV7-9 with TRBJ2-1, with a weak D call TRBD2 (6 bases). This CDR3 has 15 amino acids. Germline CDR1 reads SEHNR; CDR2 reads FQNEAQ (reference sequence). V shed 1 base and J shed 4 bases, with 11 bases lying between them. This CDR3 is CASSLGLAPYNEQFF. CDR3 DNA sequence: TGTGCCAGCAGCTTAGGGCTAGCGCCTTACAATGAGCAGTTCTTC.

The rearrangement joins TRBV4-1 to TRBJ2-1, with 10 bases lining up with TRBD1. The V gene end was trimmed by 1 base and the J gene end by 9 bases; junction bases not matched to a gene: 9. CDR1 and CDR2 from the germline V gene are MGHRA and YSYEKL. This CDR3 is built from 16 residues. The DNA of the CDR3 is TGCGCCAGCAGCCAAGGTTGGGACAGGGGAGGTGGTGAGCAGTTCTTC. It codes for CASSQGWDRGGGEQFF.

The chain employs TRBV5-1 and TRBJ2-3, with 7 bases identical to TRBD1. Germline CDR1 reads SGHRS; CDR2 reads YFSETQ. CDR3 length equals 15 residues. The V gene end was trimmed by 0 bases and the J gene end by 2 bases; junction bases not matched to a gene: 3. The CDR3, as DNA: TGCGCCAGCAGCTTGGGGACAGGCTACACAGATACGCAGTATTTT. This translates into CASSLGTGYTDTQYF. Variable domain in full (rest from reference TRBV5-1 and TRBJ2-3): KAGVTQTPRYLIKTRGQQVTLSCSPISGHRSVSWYQQTPGQGLQFLFEYFSETQRNKGNFPGRFSGRQFSNSRSEMNVSTLELGDSALYLCASSLGTGYTDTQYFGPGTRLTVL.